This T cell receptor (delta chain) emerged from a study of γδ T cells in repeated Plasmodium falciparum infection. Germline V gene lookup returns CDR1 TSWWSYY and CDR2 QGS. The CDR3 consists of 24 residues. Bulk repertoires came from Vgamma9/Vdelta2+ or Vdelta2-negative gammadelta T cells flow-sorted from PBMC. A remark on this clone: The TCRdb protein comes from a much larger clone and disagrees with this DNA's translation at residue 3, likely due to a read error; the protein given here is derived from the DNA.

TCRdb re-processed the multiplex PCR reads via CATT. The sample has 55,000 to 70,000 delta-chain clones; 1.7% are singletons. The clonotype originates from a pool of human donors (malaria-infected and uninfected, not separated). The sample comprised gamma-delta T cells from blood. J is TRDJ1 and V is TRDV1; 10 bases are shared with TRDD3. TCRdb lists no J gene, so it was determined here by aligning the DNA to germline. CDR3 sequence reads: CAFGGYTPLPEVFYWGTSTDKLIF. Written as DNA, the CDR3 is TGTGCTTTTGGGGGATACACTCCCTTACCGGAGGTCTTTTACTGGGGGACTTCCACCGATAAACTCATCTTT.